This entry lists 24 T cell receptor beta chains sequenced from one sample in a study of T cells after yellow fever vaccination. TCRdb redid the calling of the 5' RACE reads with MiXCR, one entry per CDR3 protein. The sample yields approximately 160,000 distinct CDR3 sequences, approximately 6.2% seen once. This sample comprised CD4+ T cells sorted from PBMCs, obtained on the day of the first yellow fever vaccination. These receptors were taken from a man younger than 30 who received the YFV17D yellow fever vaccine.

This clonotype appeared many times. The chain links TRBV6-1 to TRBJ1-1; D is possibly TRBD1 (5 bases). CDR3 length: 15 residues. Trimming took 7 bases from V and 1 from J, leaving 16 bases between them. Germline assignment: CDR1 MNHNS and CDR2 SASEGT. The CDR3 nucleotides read TGTGCCAGCATTCCTACGGGGCTTGAGAACACTGAAGCTTTCTTT. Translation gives CASIPTGLENTEAFF.

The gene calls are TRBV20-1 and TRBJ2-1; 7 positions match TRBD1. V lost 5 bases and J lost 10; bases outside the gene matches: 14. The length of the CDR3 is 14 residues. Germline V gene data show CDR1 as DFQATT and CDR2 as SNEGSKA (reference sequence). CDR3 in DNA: TGCAGTGCTCCCCCTTCGGACAGGCCCCCGGAGCAGTTCTTC. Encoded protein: CSAPPSDRPPEQFF.

The CDR3, as DNA: TGCAGTGCTGACCAGCGGCAAGAGACCCAGTACTTC. Translation: CSADQRQETQYF. This chain joins TRBV20-1 and TRBJ2-5; the D gene is possibly TRBD2 (5 bases). V lost 5 bases, J lost 2 bases, and 9 bases lay in between. The CDR3 totals 12 residues. In germline, CDR1 is DFQATT, CDR2 SNEGSKA (reference sequence).

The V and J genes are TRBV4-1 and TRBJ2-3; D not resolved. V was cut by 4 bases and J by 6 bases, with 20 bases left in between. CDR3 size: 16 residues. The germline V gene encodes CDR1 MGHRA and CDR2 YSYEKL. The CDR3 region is CASSPQSTSRGDTQYF. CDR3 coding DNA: TGCGCCAGCAGCCCCCAGTCCACATCTCGTGGGGATACGCAGTATTTT.

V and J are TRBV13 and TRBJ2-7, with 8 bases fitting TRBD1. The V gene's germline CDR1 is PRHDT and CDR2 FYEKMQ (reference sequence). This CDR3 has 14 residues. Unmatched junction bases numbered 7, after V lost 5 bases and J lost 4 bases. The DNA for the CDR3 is TGTGCCAGCAGCCCCCGGGACAGGAGATACGAGCAGTACGTC. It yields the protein CASSPRDRRYEQYV.

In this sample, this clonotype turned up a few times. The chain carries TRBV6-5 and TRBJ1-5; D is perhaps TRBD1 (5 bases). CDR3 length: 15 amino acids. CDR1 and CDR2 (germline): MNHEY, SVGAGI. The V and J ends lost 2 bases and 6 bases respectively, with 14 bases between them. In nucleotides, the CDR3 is TGTGCCAGCAGTTACGGTGTCAGGGTCCCTCAGCCCCAGCATTTT. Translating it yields CASSYGVRVPQPQHF.

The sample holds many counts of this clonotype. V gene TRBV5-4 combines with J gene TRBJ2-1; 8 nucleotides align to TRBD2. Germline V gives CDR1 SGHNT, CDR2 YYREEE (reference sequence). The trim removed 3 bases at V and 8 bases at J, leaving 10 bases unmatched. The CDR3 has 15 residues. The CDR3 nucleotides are TGTGCCAGCAGCTCGCAGGGCGGGGGGTTTGATGAGCAGTTCTTC. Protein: CASSSQGGGFDEQFF.

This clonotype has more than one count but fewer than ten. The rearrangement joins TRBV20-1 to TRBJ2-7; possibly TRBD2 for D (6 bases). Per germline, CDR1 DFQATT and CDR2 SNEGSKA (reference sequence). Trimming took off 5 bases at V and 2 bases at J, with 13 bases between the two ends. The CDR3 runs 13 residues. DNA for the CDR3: TGCAGTGCTGGCTGGGCGGGAACCTACGAGCAGTACTTC. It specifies CSAGWAGTYEQYF.

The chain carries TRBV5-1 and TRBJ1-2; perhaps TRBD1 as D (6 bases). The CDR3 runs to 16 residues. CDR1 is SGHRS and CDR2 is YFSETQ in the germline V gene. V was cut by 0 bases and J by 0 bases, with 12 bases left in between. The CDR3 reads CASSLVAGEPNYGYTF. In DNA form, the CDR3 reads TGCGCCAGCAGCTTGGTGGCAGGGGAGCCTAACTATGGCTACACCTTC. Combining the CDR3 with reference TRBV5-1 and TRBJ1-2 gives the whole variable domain KAGVTQTPRYLIKTRGQQVTLSCSPISGHRSVSWYQQTPGQGLQFLFEYFSETQRNKGNFPGRFSGRQFSNSRSEMNVSTLELGDSALYLCASSLVAGEPNYGYTFGSGTRLTVV.

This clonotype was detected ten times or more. Written as DNA, the CDR3 is TGCAGTGCTAGAGTGGGGTCTGGCAGCGAGCAGTACTTC. It translates to CSARVGSGSEQYF. This chain links TRBV20-1 with TRBJ2-7; D remains unclear. From germline, CDR1 is DFQATT and CDR2 SNEGSKA (reference sequence). With 1 base removed from V and 6 bases from J, the gap between germline ends came to 13 bases. The CDR3 totals 13 residues.

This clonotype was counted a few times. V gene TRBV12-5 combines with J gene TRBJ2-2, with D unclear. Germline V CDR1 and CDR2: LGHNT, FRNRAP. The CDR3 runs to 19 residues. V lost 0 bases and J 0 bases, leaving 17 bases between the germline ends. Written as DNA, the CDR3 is TGTGCTAGTGGTTTGGTAGCCGGAGATGCCCGAACGAACACCGGGGAGCTGTTTTTT. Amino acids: CASGLVAGDARTNTGELFF.

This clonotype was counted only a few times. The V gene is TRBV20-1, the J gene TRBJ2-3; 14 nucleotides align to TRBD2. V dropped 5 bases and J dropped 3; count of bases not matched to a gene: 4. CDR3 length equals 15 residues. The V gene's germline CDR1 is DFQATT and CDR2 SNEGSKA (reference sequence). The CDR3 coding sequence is TGCAGTGCTTCTCGGACTAGCGGGGGGACAGATACGCAGTATTTT. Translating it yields CSASRTSGGTDTQYF.

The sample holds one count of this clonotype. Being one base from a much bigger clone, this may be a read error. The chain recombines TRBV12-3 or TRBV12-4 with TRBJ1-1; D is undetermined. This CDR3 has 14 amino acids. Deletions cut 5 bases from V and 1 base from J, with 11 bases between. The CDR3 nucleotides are TGTGCCAGCAGTACGGTACTCCCGAACACTGAAGCTTTCTTT. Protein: CASSTVLPNTEAFF.

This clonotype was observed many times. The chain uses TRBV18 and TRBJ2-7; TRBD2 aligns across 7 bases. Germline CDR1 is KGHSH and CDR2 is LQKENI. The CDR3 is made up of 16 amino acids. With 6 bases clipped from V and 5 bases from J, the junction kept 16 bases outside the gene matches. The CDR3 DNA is TGTGCCAGCTCCCAAATGAGCGGGGTGATGGACGACGAGCAGTACTTC. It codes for CASSQMSGVMDDEQYF.

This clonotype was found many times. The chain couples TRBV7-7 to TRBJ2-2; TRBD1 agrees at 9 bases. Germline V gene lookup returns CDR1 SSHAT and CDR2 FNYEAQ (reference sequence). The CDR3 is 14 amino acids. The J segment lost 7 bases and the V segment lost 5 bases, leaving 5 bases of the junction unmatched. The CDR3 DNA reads TGTGCCAGCAGCCCCGGGACAGGGATCGGGGAGCTGTTTTTT. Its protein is CASSPGTGIGELFF.

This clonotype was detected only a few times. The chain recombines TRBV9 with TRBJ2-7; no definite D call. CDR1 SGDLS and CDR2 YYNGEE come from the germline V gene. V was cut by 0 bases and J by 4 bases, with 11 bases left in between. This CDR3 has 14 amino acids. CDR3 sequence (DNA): TGTGCCAGCAGCGTAGGCTCTCTTGGGTACGAGCAGTACTTC. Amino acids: CASSVGSLGYEQYF.

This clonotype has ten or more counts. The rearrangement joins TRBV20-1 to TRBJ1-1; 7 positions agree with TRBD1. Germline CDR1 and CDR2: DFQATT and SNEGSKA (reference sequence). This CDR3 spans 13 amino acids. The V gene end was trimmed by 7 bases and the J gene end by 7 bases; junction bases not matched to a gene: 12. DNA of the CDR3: TGCAGTGTATTACGGACAGGCGACAATGAAGCTTTCTTT. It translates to CSVLRTGDNEAFF.

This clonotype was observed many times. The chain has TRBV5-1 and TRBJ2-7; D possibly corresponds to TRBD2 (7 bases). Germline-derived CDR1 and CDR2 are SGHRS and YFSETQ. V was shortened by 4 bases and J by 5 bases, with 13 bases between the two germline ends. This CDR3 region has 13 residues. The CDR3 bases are TGCGCCAGCAGCAATGGAGGGGGGGACGAGCAGTACGTC. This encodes CASSNGGGDEQYV.

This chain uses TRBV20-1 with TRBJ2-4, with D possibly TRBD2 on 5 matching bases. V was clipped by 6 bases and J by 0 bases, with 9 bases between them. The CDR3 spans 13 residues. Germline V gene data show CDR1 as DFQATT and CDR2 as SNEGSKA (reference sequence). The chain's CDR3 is CSAEGVAKNIQYF. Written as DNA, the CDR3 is TGCAGTGCAGAGGGAGTAGCCAAAAACATTCAGTACTTC.

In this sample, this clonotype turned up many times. CDR3 region: CASSYTQGSGRETQYF. The CDR3 DNA reads as TGTGCCAGCAGTTACACCCAAGGCTCAGGCAGGGAGACCCAGTACTTC. The chain employs TRBV6-5 and TRBJ2-5; D unresolved. This CDR3 region has 16 residues. Trimming pared 2 bases from V and 5 bases from J, leaving 18 bases between. Germline-derived CDR1 and CDR2 are MNHEY and SVGAGI.

The CDR3 here is CASSSGGAGTYEQYF. The CDR3 nucleotides read TGTGCCAGCAGCTCGGGCGGAGCGGGGACCTACGAGCAGTACTTC. The chain couples TRBV7-2 to TRBJ2-7; 7 bases fit TRBD2. V gave up 4 bases and J gave up 2 bases; unmatched junction bases: 8. Germline CDR1 reads SGHTA; CDR2 reads FQGNSA. This CDR3 is built from 15 residues.

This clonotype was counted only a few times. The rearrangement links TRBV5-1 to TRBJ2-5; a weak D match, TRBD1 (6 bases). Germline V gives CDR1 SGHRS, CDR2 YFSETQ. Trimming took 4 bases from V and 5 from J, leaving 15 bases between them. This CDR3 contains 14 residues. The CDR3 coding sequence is TGCGCCAGCAGCGGAACAGGGTCGAGCGAGACCCAGTACTTC. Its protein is CASSGTGSSETQYF.

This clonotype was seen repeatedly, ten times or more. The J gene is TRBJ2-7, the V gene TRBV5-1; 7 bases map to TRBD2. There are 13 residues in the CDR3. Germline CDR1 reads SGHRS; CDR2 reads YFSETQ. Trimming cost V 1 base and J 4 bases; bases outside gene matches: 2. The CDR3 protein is CASSLMGGYEQYF. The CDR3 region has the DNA TGCGCCAGCAGCTTGATGGGAGGGTACGAGCAGTACTTC. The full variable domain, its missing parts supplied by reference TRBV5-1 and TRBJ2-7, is KAGVTQTPRYLIKTRGQQVTLSCSPISGHRSVSWYQQTPGQGLQFLFEYFSETQRNKGNFPGRFSGRQFSNSRSEMNVSTLELGDSALYLCASSLMGGYEQYFGPGTRLTVT.

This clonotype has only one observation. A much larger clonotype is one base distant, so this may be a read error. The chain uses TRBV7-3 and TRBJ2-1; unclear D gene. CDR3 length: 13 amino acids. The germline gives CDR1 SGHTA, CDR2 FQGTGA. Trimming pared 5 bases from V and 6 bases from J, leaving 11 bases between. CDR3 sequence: CASSPHMSNEQFF. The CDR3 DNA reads TGTGCCAGCAGCCCCCATATGAGCAATGAGCAGTTCTTC.